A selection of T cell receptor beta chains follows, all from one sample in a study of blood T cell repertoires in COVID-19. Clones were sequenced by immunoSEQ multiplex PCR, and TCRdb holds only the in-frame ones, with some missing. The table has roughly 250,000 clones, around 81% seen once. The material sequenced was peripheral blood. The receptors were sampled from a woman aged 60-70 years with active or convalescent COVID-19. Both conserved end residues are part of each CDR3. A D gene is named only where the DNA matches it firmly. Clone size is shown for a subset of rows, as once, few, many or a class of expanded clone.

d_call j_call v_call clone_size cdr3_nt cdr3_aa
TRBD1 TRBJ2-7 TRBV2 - TGTGCCAGCAGATCCGGGACAGGGCTTTCCGAGCAGTACTTC CASRSGTGLSEQYF
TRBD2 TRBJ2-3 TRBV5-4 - TGTGCCAGCAGCTCCGGGACTACCTACACAGATACGCAGTATTTT CASSSGTTYTDTQYF
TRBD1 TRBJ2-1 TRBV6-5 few TGTGCCAGCAGTTACGAGGGGGCGAACCCTTACAATGAGCAGTTCTTC CASSYEGANPYNEQFF
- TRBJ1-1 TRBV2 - TGTGCCAGCAGTGATGCAGGGAGGACCCCTGTTGTAGCTTTCTTT CASSDAGRTPVVAFF
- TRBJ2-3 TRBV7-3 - TGTGCCAGCAGCCCCAACACAGATACGCAGTATTTT CASSPNTDTQYF
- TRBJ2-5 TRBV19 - TGTGCCAGTAGTATAGGGCTCCAAGAGACCCAGTACTTC CASSIGLQETQYF
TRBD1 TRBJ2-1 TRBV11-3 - TGTGCCAGCAGCTTAGGCGGGACAGGGGACTATGAGCAGTTCTTC CASSLGGTGDYEQFF
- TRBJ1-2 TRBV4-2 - TGTGCCAGCAGCCAAGATCTCGGGGACTATGGCTACACCTTC CASSQDLGDYGYTF
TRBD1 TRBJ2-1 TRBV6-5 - TGTGCCAGCAGAGTAACAGGGGGTGCCTACAATGAGCAGTTCTTC CASRVTGGAYNEQFF
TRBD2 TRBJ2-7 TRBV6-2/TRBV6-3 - TGTGCCAGCAGTCTTAGCGGGTGGTCCTACGAGCAGTACTTC CASSLSGWSYEQYF
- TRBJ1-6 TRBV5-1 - TGCGCCAGCAGCTTGATACAGGAAAATTCACCCCTCCACTTT CASSLIQENSPLHF
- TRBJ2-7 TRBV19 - TGTGCCAGTAGTACCCCCGGAGTCGGCGCCTCCTACGAGCAGTACTTC CASSTPGVGASYEQYF
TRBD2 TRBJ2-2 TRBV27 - TGTGCCAGCAGTGAGCGGGGAAGCACCGGGGAGCTGTTTTTT CASSERGSTGELFF
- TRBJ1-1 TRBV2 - TGTGCCAGCAGCCTTGAGGGAATGAACACTGAAGCTTTCTTT CASSLEGMNTEAFF
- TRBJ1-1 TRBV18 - TGTGCCAGCTCACCGGGAGGTGGGAACACTGAAGCTTTCTTT CASSPGGGNTEAFF
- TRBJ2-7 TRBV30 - TGTGCCTGGAGGGACGGGGGTCTGGGGGAGCAGTACTTC CAWRDGGLGEQYF
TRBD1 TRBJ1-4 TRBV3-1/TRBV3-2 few TGTGCCAGCAGCACCCGACAGGGGGCTTGGGTTGAAAAACTGTTTTTT CASSTRQGAWVEKLFF
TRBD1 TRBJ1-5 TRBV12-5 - TGTGCTAGTGGTTTGGTAATAGGGACAGCCCCCGAAACACCTAGCAATCAGCCCCAGCATTTT CASGLVIGTAPETPSNQPQHF
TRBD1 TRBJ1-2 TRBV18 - TGTGCCAGCTCACCAACGGAGGGGACAGGGCCCTATGGCTACACCTTC CASSPTEGTGPYGYTF
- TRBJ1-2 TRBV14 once TGTGCCAGCAGTCCCGGCCGAGGAGGCTACACCTTC CASSPGRGGYTF
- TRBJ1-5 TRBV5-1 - TGCGCCAGCAGCCCCACAGGGTCGGTCAATCAGCCCCAGCATTTT CASSPTGSVNQPQHF
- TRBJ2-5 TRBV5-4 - TGTGCCAGCAGCTTGACTAGACAAGAGACCCAGTACTTC CASSLTRQETQYF
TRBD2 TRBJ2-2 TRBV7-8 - TGTGCCAGCAGCTTGACCGGGACTAGCGGGGGGCGGAACACCGGGGAGCTGTTTTTT CASSLTGTSGGRNTGELFF
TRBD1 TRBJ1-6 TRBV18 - TGTGCCAGCTCACCAGCCGACAGGGGATATTCACCCCTCCACTTT CASSPADRGYSPLHF
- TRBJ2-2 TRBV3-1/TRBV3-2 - TGTGCCAGCAGCGAAACTAGGAACGGGGAGCTGTTTTTT CASSETRNGELFF
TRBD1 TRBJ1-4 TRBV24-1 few TGTGCCACCAGTGATTTCAGACAGGGAGGCGAAAAACTGTTTTTT CATSDFRQGGEKLFF
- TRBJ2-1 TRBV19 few TGTGCCAGTAGTATCGACGGGTCCTACAATGAGCAGTTCTTC CASSIDGSYNEQFF
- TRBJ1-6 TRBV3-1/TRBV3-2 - TGTGCCAGCAGCCAATTGCCTGACACCTATAATTCACCCCTCCACTTT CASSQLPDTYNSPLHF
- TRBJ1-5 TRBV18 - TGTGCCAGCTCACCCGACGGACAGCAGCCCCAGCATTTT CASSPDGQQPQHF
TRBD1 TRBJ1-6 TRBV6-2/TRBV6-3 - TGTGCCAGCAGTTACCCACAGGGGAATTCACCCCTCCACTTT CASSYPQGNSPLHF
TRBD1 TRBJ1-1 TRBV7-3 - TGTGCCAGCAGCCCACGGGGACAGGGGGCAGGCACTGAAGCTTTCTTT CASSPRGQGAGTEAFF
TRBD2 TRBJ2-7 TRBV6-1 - TGTGCCAGCAGTGAAGGGTTACTAGCGGGTGGGCCCTACGAGCAGTACTTC CASSEGLLAGGPYEQYF
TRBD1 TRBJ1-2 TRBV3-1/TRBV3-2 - TGTGCCAGCAGCCAAGGACAGGGGCCTAACTATGGCTACACCTTC CASSQGQGPNYGYTF
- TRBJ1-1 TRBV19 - TGTGCCAGTAGCGGGGGACTGCTGAACACTGAAGCTTTCTTT CASSGGLLNTEAFF
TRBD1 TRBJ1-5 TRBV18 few TGTGCCAGCTCAGCAGGACAGGGCAATCAGCCCCAGCATTTT CASSAGQGNQPQHF
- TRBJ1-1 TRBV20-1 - TGCAGTGCTAGTAAAGGGAGGTTGGGCACTGAAGCTTTCTTT CSASKGRLGTEAFF
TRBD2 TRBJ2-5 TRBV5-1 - TGCGCCAGCAGCTTGGCCGGGACTAGCGGACGCCAAGAGACCCAGTACTTC CASSLAGTSGRQETQYF
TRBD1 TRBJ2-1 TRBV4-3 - TGCGCCAGCAGCCAAGATATAGGGGGCGAGCAGTTCTTC CASSQDIGGEQFF
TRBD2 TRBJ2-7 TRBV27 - TGTGCCAGCAGTCCAGCGGGGGATGCCGAGCAGTACTTC CASSPAGDAEQYF
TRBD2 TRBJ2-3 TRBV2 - TGTGCCAGCAGTGAGACACTAGCGGGGATCACAGATACGCAGTATTTT CASSETLAGITDTQYF
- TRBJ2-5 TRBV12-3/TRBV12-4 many TGTGCCAGCAGTTCAGGGGGGGAGACCCAGTACTTC CASSSGGETQYF
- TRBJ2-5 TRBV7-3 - TGTGCCAGCAGCCCCGGACTACCGGGGGAGACCCAGTACTTC CASSPGLPGETQYF
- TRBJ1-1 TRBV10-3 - TGTGCCATCCCGGACTCTGAAGCTTTCTTT CAIPDSEAFF
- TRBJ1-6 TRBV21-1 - TGTGCCAGCACGTTGGAGTCCCTCCACTTT CASTLESLHF
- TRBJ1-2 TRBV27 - TGTGCCAGCAGTTTTGGGGCCGCTTGGGTTGGGGGCTACACCTTC CASSFGAAWVGGYTF
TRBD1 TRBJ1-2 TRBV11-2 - TGTGCCAGCAGCTCCCTCAGACAGGGGTCATATCATGGCTACACCTTC CASSSLRQGSYHGYTF
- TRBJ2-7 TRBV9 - TGTGCCAGCAGCGGCGGCGGGACCGCCAGCCACGAGCAGTACTTC CASSGGGTASHEQYF
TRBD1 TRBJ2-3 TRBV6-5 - TGTGCCAGCACCCTGGGACAGGGATTGGATACGCAGTATTTT CASTLGQGLDTQYF
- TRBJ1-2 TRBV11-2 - TGTGCCAGCAGCTTAGTACAGGCAAGCTATGGCTACACCTTC CASSLVQASYGYTF
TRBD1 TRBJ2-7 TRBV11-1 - TGTGCCAGCAGCCTCGGACAGGGGGACGAGCAGTACTTC CASSLGQGDEQYF
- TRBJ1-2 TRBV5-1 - TGCGCCAGCAGCCCGGAGGGTATTCCCAGCTATGGCTACACCTTC CASSPEGIPSYGYTF
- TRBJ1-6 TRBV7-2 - TGTGCCAGCAGCTTAGGCGGGACCCTCTATAATTCACCCCTCCACTTT CASSLGGTLYNSPLHF
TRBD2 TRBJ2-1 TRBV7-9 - TGTGCCAGCAGCTTAGTACGACTAGCGGGGGGCTTTTACAATGAGCAGTTCTTC CASSLVRLAGGFYNEQFF
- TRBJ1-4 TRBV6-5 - TGTGCCACCGAAGAGGGAACAGCTTCCAATGAAAAACTGTTTTTT CATEEGTASNEKLFF
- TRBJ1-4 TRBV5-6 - TGTGCCAGCAGCTTTCTAACTAATGAAAAACTGTTTTTT CASSFLTNEKLFF
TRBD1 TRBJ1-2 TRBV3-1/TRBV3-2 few TGTGCCAGCAGCCCCCGGGACAGGTTTAACTATGGCTACACCTTC CASSPRDRFNYGYTF
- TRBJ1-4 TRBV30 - TGTGCCTGGACCCCGGACGTGAGGAGGTGGGAAAAACTGTTTTTT CAWTPDVRRWEKLFF